This T cell receptor beta chain is from a study of T cell clones after liver transplantation. About the research overall: A pre-transplant mixed lymphocyte reaction with TCRbeta sequencing defined graft-donor-reactive clones followed in post-transplant blood. Pre-transplant mixed lymphocyte reactions yielded third-party-reactive TCRbeta sequences as comparators for graft-donor-reactive sequences.

Only in-frame clones appear in the TCRdb table, and some are missing; sequencing was by immunoSEQ multiplex PCR. Here the sample spans nearly 45,000 clones, about 86% being singletons. This clone was seen once. Looked up from germline, CDR1 is MNHEY and CDR2 is SMNVEV (reference sequence). V lost 1 base, J lost 0 bases, and 12 bases lay in between. The CDR3 totals 16 residues. V usage is TRBV27 and J usage is TRBJ1-2; TRBD1 is a possible D gene (6 bases). The TCR was taken from a human patient who received a liver transplant. Certain T cells may be donor cells from the graft. Sequenced here: CD4+ T cells from blood, sampled 24 months after liver transplant. CDR3 protein: CASSLWATGSNYGYTF. DNA of the CDR3: TGTGCCAGCAGTTTATGGGCGACAGGCTCTAACTATGGCTACACCTTC.